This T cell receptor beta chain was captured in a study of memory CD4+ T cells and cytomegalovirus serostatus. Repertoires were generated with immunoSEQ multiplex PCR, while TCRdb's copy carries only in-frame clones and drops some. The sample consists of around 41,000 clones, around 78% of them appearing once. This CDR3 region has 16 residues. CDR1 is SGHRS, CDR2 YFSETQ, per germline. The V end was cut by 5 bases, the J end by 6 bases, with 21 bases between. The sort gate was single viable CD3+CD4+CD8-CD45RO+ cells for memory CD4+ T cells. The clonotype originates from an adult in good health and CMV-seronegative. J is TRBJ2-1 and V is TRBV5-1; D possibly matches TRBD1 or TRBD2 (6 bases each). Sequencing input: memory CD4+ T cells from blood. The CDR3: CASSPTWGAAGNEQFF. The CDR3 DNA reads TGCGCCAGCAGTCCGACGTGGGGGGCCGCAGGCAATGAGCAGTTCTTC. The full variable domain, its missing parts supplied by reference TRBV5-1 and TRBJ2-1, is KAGVTQTPRYLIKTRGQQVTLSCSPISGHRSVSWYQQTPGQGLQFLFEYFSETQRNKGNFPGRFSGRQFSNSRSEMNVSTLELGDSALYLCASSPTWGAAGNEQFFGPGTRLTVL.